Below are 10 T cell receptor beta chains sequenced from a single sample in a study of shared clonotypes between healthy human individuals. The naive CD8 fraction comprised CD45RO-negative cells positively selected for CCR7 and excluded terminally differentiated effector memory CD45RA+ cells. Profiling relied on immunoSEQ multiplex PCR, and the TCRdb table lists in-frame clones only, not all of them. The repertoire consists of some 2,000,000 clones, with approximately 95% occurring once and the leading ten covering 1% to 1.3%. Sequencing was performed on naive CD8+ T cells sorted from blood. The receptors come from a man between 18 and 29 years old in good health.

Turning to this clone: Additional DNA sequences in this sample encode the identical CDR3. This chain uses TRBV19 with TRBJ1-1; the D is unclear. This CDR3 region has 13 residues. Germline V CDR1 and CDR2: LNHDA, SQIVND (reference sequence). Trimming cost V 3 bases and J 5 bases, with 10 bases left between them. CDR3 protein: CASSIWGGTEAFF. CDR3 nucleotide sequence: TGTGCCAGTAGTATCTGGGGTGGGACTGAAGCTTTCTTT.

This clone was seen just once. The CDR3 loop reads CASSSGTGSHEQYF. The CDR3 DNA reads as TGCGCCAGCAGCTCAGGGACAGGGTCGCACGAGCAGTACTTC. The J gene is TRBJ2-5, the V gene TRBV5-1; TRBD1 agrees at 9 bases. The J call may be mistaken, given a closer DNA end match to TRBJ2-7. This CDR3 comprises 14 residues. Germline V gene lookup returns CDR1 SGHRS and CDR2 YFSETQ.

The DNA for the CDR3 is TGTGCCAGTAGGTCGACGTCAGGGGGGAACACTGAAGCTTTCTTT. This codes for CASRSTSGGNTEAFF. This chain connects TRBV19 to TRBJ1-1; 7 bases align to TRBD1. Looked up from germline, CDR1 is LNHDA and CDR2 is SQIVND (reference sequence). The CDR3 length is 15 residues. Trimming took 6 bases from V and 1 from J; bases not matched to a gene: 8.

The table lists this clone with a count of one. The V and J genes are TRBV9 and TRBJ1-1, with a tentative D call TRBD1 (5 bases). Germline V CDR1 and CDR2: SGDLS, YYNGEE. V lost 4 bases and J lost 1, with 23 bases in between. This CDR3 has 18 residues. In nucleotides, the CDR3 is TGTGCCAGCAGCCCTCCCAATGATGCAGGGTGGGGGAACACTGAAGCTTTCTTT. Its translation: CASSPPNDAGWGNTEAFF.

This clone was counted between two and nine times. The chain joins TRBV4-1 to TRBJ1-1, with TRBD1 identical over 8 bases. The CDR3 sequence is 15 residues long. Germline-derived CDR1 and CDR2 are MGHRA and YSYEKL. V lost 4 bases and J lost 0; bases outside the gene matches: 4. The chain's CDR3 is CASSPQDRVNTEAFF. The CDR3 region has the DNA TGCGCCAGCAGCCCGCAGGACAGGGTGAACACTGAAGCTTTCTTT.

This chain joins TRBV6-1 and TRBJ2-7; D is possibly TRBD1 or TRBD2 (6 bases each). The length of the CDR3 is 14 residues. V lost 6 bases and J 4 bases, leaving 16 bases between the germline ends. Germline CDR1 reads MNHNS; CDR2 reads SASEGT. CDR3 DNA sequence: TGTGCCAGCAGGCCTAGGGGGGAATATTACGAGCAGTACTTC. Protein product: CASRPRGEYYEQYF.

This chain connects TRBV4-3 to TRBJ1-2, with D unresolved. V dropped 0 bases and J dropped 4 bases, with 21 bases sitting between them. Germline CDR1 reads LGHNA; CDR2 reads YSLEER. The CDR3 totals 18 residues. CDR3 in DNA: TGCGCCAGCAGCCAAGAACTGACCGGCAGCCAAAGTCCCTATGGCTACACCTTC. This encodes CASSQELTGSQSPYGYTF.

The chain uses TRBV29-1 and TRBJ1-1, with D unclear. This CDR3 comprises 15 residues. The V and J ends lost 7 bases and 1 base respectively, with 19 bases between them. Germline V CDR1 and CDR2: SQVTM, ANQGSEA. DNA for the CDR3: TGCAGCGGCCACCCTTCTCCGGGCGGGAACACTGAAGCTTTCTTT. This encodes CSGHPSPGGNTEAFF.

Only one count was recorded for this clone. The CDR3 coding sequence is TGTGCCAGCAGCTCCCCGGGGCAGGGTCGCGATGAGCAGTTCTTC. It translates to CASSSPGQGRDEQFF. The chain combines TRBV13 with TRBJ2-1; the D call may be TRBD1 or TRBD2 (5 bases each). Trimming cost V 4 bases and J 8 bases, with 18 bases left between them. The length of the CDR3 is 15 residues. Germline V CDR1 and CDR2: PRHDT, FYEKMQ (reference sequence).

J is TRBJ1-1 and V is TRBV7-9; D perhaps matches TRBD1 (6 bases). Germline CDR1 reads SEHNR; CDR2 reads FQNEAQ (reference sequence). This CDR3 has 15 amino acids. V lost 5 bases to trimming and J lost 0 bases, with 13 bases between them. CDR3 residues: CASSQGWGVNTEAFF. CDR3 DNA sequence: TGTGCCAGCAGCCAGGGGTGGGGGGTGAACACTGAAGCTTTCTTT.